The rows below give T cell receptor beta chains drawn from one sample of a study of blood T cell repertoires in COVID-19. Measured with immunoSEQ multiplex PCR; TCRdb has only the in-frame clones, and not every one. In the table there are about 180,000 clones, 70% to 85% of which are singletons. The sequenced material came from peripheral blood. The receptors were sampled from a human donor in a cohort sampled during active COVID-19. CDR3s include the opening cysteine and the closing phenylalanine or tryptophan. D genes are given only for firm matches. A clone size is listed for some rows: how often the clone was seen (once, few, many), or a class if it is expanded.

-	TRBV5-5	TRBD2	TRBJ2-7	TGTGCCAGCAGCTCTGTGGGACTAGCGGGGCGGGAGCAGTACTTC	CASSSVGLAGREQYF
-	TRBV10-2	TRBD1	TRBJ1-5	TGCGCCAGCAGTGAGAAGACAGGGGTGGACAATCAGCCCCAGCATTTT	CASSEKTGVDNQPQHF
-	TRBV5-1	-	TRBJ2-7	TGCGCCAGCAGCTTGGAGGGGTTGGGGTCCGGCGAGCAGTACTTC	CASSLEGLGSGEQYF
-	TRBV11-2	-	TRBJ2-1	TGTGCCAGCAGCTTCATTAGCGGTTCCTACAATGAGCAGTTCTTC	CASSFISGSYNEQFF
-	TRBV27	-	TRBJ1-4	TGTGCCAGCAGTTTAATACAGGGTGCAACTAATGAAAAACTGTTTTTT	CASSLIQGATNEKLFF
-	TRBV29-1	-	TRBJ2-7	TGCAGCGTTATTATCGACGGGGGGCGCGAGCAGTACTTC	CSVIIDGGREQYF
-	TRBV1	-	TRBJ1-1	TGCACCAGCAGCCAAGTAAGACAGGGGGGCGACACTGAAGCTTTCTTT	CTSSQVRQGGDTEAFF
-	TRBV7-2	TRBD2	TRBJ2-1	TGTGCCAGCAGCTTACTGCGGGGGTTCTACAATGAGCAGTTCTTC	CASSLLRGFYNEQFF
-	TRBV12-3/TRBV12-4	-	TRBJ2-5	TGTGCCAGCAGTTTGGGCCAGCAAGAGACCCAGTACTTC	CASSLGQQETQYF
-	TRBV12-3/TRBV12-4	-	TRBJ1-6	TGTGCCAGCAGTTTAGGGGCCCCTATTTCCCTCCACTTT	CASSLGAPISLHF
-	TRBV5-4	-	TRBJ1-2	TGTGCCAGCAGCCAGTCCAGGGTGTATGGCTACACCTTC	CASSQSRVYGYTF
-	TRBV5-8	TRBD1	TRBJ2-7	TGTGCCAGCAGCTTGGGACAGGGGAAAACCTACGAGCAGTACTTC	CASSLGQGKTYEQYF
-	TRBV10-3	-	TRBJ1-1	TGTGCCATCAGTGATTTTCGGGGGGGCACTGAAGCTTTCTTT	CAISDFRGGTEAFF
-	TRBV6-1	-	TRBJ1-5	TGTGCCAGCAGTGAACAGGGAGGGAATCAGCCCCAGCATTTT	CASSEQGGNQPQHF
once	TRBV5-6	TRBD1	TRBJ1-2	TGTGCCAGCAGCTGGGGGACAGGGGGCAATGGCTACACCTTC	CASSWGTGGNGYTF
-	TRBV28	TRBD1	TRBJ1-1	TGTGCCAGCAGCGACAGGGGGACGAACACTGAAGCTTTCTTT	CASSDRGTNTEAFF
-	TRBV4-2	TRBD1	TRBJ2-7	TGTGCCAGCAGCCAAGTCGGGGACAGGGGGCCCAACGAGCAGTACTTC	CASSQVGDRGPNEQYF
-	TRBV12-3/TRBV12-4	-	TRBJ2-7	TGTGCCAGCAGTTTGGCGGGGACCTACGAGCAGTACTTC	CASSLAGTYEQYF
few	TRBV6-5	TRBD1	TRBJ1-1	TGTGCCAGCAAAGACAGGGATTATACTGAAGCTTTCTTT	CASKDRDYTEAFF
-	TRBV7-6	TRBD1	TRBJ2-2	TGTGCCAGCAGCCCCGGGACAGCCGCCACCGGGGAGCTGTTTTTT	CASSPGTAATGELFF
once	TRBV28	TRBD2	TRBJ2-7	TGTGCCAGCAGTGCAGGAGCGGGGCGTACCTCCTACGAGCAGTACTTC	CASSAGAGRTSYEQYF
few	TRBV6-5	-	TRBJ1-1	TGTGCCAGCAGCGTCGACAGGAACACTGAAGCTTTCTTT	CASSVDRNTEAFF
-	TRBV6-5	-	TRBJ2-5	TGTGCCAGCAGAGGAGGACGGGAGACCCAGTACTTC	CASRGGRETQYF
-	TRBV19	-	TRBJ2-3	TGTGCCAGTAGTACCAGGGTAGACACAGATACGCAGTATTTT	CASSTRVDTDTQYF
-	TRBV12-3/TRBV12-4	-	TRBJ2-7	TGTGCCAGCAGTTTCGGGGGTACGGGCGAGCAGTACTTC	CASSFGGTGEQYF
few	TRBV2	-	TRBJ1-2	TGTGCCAGCAGTGTTGGGCCAGGGATGTATGGCTACACCTTC	CASSVGPGMYGYTF
-	TRBV15	-	TRBJ2-1	TGTGCCACCAGTCCTTCCTACAATGAGCAGTTCTTC	CATSPSYNEQFF
few	TRBV3-1/TRBV3-2	-	TRBJ2-1	TGTGCCAGCAGCCAAGTCGGTAGCAATGAGCAGTTCTTC	CASSQVGSNEQFF
-	TRBV3-1/TRBV3-2	TRBD2	TRBJ2-1	TGTGCCAGCAGCCCGGGACTAGCGGGGGAGGTGAGAAATGAGCAGTTCTTC	CASSPGLAGEVRNEQFF
-	TRBV10-3	TRBD2	TRBJ2-1	TGTGCCATCATAGGGACTAGCGGGGGGGCCCGTGAGCAGTTCTTC	CAIIGTSGGAREQFF
once	TRBV7-2	-	TRBJ2-1	TGTGCCAGCAGCTTACCAGGGAAGCAGTTCTTC	CASSLPGKQFF
few	TRBV5-6	TRBD2	TRBJ2-5	TGTGCCAGCAGCCGTTTCCTAGCGGTCCAAGAGACCCAGTACTTC	CASSRFLAVQETQYF
-	TRBV6-5	-	TRBJ2-1	TGTGCCAGCAGCTCCGGGGTGGCTGAGCAGTTCTTC	CASSSGVAEQFF
-	TRBV27	-	TRBJ2-7	TGTGCCAGCAGTTTACGTGGGGCGGGAGAGCAGTACTTC	CASSLRGAGEQYF
-	TRBV6-5	TRBD1	TRBJ1-6	TGTGCCAGCAGCCGACAGGGGGCGAATTCACCCCTCCACTTT	CASSRQGANSPLHF
-	TRBV10-3	-	TRBJ2-5	TGTGCCATCAGTGTAACAATCCAAGAGACCCAGTACTTC	CAISVTIQETQYF
-	TRBV10-1	TRBD1	TRBJ1-1	TGCGCCAGCAGTAAACATCAGGGGGTCTCTGAAGCTTTCTTT	CASSKHQGVSEAFF
-	TRBV5-1	-	TRBJ2-7	TGCGCCAGCAGCTTGGCCCCCGACAGCGCCACCTCCTACGAGCAGTACTTC	CASSLAPDSATSYEQYF
-	TRBV6-4	TRBD1	TRBJ1-4	TGTGCCAGCAGTCTCCCTCAGAGGGGGCTTTATCAGGCAACTAATGAAAAACTGTTTTTT	CASSLPQRGLYQATNEKLFF
-	TRBV11-2	-	TRBJ2-7	TGTGCCAGCAGCTCGATCCTCGGCGAGCAGTACTTC	CASSSILGEQYF
-	TRBV19	TRBD1	TRBJ1-1	TGTGCCAGTAGTGGACAGGGGACTCACACTGAAGCTTTCTTT	CASSGQGTHTEAFF
-	TRBV3-1/TRBV3-2	TRBD2	TRBJ2-1	TGTGCCAGCAGCCAACATATACTAGCGGCAGACAGCTCCTACAATGAGCAGTTCTTC	CASSQHILAADSSYNEQFF
-	TRBV13	-	TRBJ2-3	TGTGCCAGCAGTCCGGAGGGGGGGCGTACAGATACGCAGTATTTT	CASSPEGGRTDTQYF
once	TRBV28	TRBD1	TRBJ2-7	TGTGCCAGCAGTTTTTCCCTCAGGGGGCTCTCCTACGAGCAGTACTTC	CASSFSLRGLSYEQYF
-	TRBV19	-	TRBJ1-2	TGTGCCAGTAGTATCTCGGGCGGGGGCGGCGATGGCTACACCTTC	CASSISGGGGDGYTF
-	TRBV18	TRBD2	TRBJ2-1	TGTGCCAGCTCACCGGGGAGGGGAGGGGACAATGAGCAGTTCTTC	CASSPGRGGDNEQFF
-	TRBV5-4	TRBD1	TRBJ1-3	TGTGCCAGCAGCTTCGGGACAGGTGGGGGAAACACCATATATTTT	CASSFGTGGGNTIYF